There are a few counts of the clone carrying this TCR beta chain. Its antigen is not known. Via MiXCR, TCRdb re-called the 5' RACE reads, giving one row per CDR3 protein. Among a few hundred thousand distinct CDR3 sequences listed, roughly 15% were seen once. This sample was taken from a study of CD8 T cells in ankylosing spondylitis. The V segment lost 3 bases and the J segment 6 bases; nucleotides outside the gene matches: 5. The CDR3 consists of 15 residues. Germline V gene data show CDR1 as SGDLS and CDR2 as YYNGEE. The study, taken as a whole, reports: Blood from ankylosing spondylitis patients appeared to carry a characteristic roughly eight-variant TCR beta motif.

The chain combines TRBV9 with TRBJ1-6, with 8 bases aligning to TRBD1. Sequenced: blood, either unsorted or a sorted T cell fraction (not recorded which). This receptor was obtained from a male donor with ankylosing spondylitis. The CDR3 sequence: CASSGDRGSNSPLHF. The CDR3 coding sequence is TGTGCCAGCAGCGGTGACAGGGGTTCTAATTCACCCCTCCACTTT.